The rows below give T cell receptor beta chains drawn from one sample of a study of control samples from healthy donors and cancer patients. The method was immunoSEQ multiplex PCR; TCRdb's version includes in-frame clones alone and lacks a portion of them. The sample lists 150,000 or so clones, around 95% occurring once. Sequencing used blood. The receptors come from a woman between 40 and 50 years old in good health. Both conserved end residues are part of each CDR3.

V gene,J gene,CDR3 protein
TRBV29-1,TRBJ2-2,CSVDGTGGELFF
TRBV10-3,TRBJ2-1,CAISDLAGVRNEQFF
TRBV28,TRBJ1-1,CASIIMAGGLDTEAFF
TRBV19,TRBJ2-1,CASRLGSGGIGYNEQFF
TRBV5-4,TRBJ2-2,CASSTLSSENTGELFF
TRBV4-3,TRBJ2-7,CASSRQGPPDEQYF
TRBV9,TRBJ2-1,CASSVAQREEDEQFF
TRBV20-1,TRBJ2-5,CSASGVAEDQETQYF
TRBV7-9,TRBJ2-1,CASSPQYEQFF
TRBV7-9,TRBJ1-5,CASSLGGGGQPQHF
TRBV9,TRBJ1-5,CASSPHGTGSNQPQHF